These 19 T cell receptor beta chains came from one sample sequenced in a study of blood T cells in healthy people across ages (dated by TCRdb to between 2015 and 2016). Libraries were built with 5' RACE. For sequencing, an Illumina HiSeq 2500 was employed. A second PCR of roughly 7 to 11 cycles was run with a J-beta primer mix and a sample-barcoded 5' primer. The public reads were reprocessed in TCRdb via fastp at Q25 and MiXCR, keeping in-frame beta chains. Identical CDR3 protein sequences are pooled into one entry, listed with their most common genes and DNA. A total of around 1.7 million distinct CDR3 sequences appear in this sample, 28% of them only once. The ten most abundant clones make up 6.5% to 8.5% of the sample. Sequencing input: blood. The receptor source for this set is a woman in her twenties or thirties in good health.

The chain uses TRBV28 and TRBJ2-3; no firm D call. V dropped 0 bases and J dropped 8 bases, with 9 bases sitting between them. The CDR3 totals 13 residues. CDR1 is MDHEN, CDR2 SYDVKM, per germline. This chain's CDR3 is CASSLWGVGTQYF. DNA of the CDR3: TGTGCCAGCAGTTTATGGGGCGTAGGTACGCAGTATTTT.

As regards this clonotype: Without the conserved terminal phenylalanine or tryptophan, this CDR3 likely stems from a read error. J is TRBJ2-7 and V is TRBV7-2, with 8 bases matching TRBD1. The ends lost 5 bases at V and 1 base at J; junction bases unmatched: 7. Germline V CDR1 and CDR2: SGHTA, FQGNSA. The CDR3 is 15 amino acids. In DNA form, the CDR3 reads TGTGCCAGCAGCCGAGGCGGACAGGGTTCCTACGAGCAGTACTGC. This gives the protein CASSRGGQGSYEQYC.

The V gene is TRBV28, the J gene TRBJ1-5, with D possibly matching TRBD1 (6 bases). CDR3 length equals 15 residues. The V gene lost 5 bases and the J gene lost 2 bases, with 13 bases spanning the gap. Germline V gene data show CDR1 as MDHEN and CDR2 as SYDVKM. Here the CDR3 DNA reads TGTGCCAGCAGTGGGGGCAGGGGCCGCAATCAGCCCCAGCATTTT. This gives the protein CASSGGRGRNQPQHF.

The chain links TRBV7-2 to TRBJ1-4; the match to TRBD1 covers 7 bases. Per germline, CDR1 SGHTA and CDR2 FQGNSA. This CDR3 is built from 15 residues. V lost 2 bases, J lost 4 bases, and 4 bases stayed unmatched. CDR3 sequence reads: CASSLQGQLNEKLFF. Written as DNA, the CDR3 is TGTGCCAGCAGCTTACAGGGACAGCTTAATGAAAAACTGTTTTTT. The whole variable domain, filled in from reference TRBV7-2 and TRBJ1-4, reads GAGVSQSPSNKVTEKGKDVELRCDPISGHTALYWYRQSLGQGLEFLIYFQGNSAPDKSGLPSDRFSAERTGGSVSTLTIQRTQQEDSAVYLCASSLQGQLNEKLFFGSGTQLSVL.

A remark on this clonotype: Germline is not matched at one junction end, which may reflect a read error. The CDR3 loop reads CVSSLGRGYRGVNEQYF. The CDR3, as DNA: TGCGTCAGCAGCTTGGGGAGGGGTTACAGGGGCGTGAACGAGCAGTACTTC. The rearrangement links TRBV5-1 to TRBJ2-1; either TRBD1 or TRBD2 may fit D (7 bases each). The DNA end favors TRBJ2-7, so the J call may be wrong. This CDR3 contains 17 residues. Germline lookup yields CDR1 SGHRS and CDR2 YFSETQ.

In the case of this clonotype: A much larger clone differs from this one at a single base, so this may be a read error. The chain employs TRBV29-1 and TRBJ2-5; the match to TRBD2 covers 7 bases. There are 13 residues in the CDR3. Germline CDR1 and CDR2: SQVTM and ANQGSEA. V lost 4 bases and J lost 11; bases outside the gene matches: 13. The CDR3 reads CSVGYGDYNEQYF. The CDR3 DNA sequence: TGCAGCGTTGGTTACGGGGACTACAATGAGCAGTACTTC.

This rearrangement joins TRBV27 to TRBJ2-6; 7 bases fit TRBD1. Germline CDR1 and CDR2: MNHEY and SMNVEV (reference sequence). Trimming cost V 6 bases and J 4 bases; bases outside gene matches: 15. CDR3 length: 18 residues. The CDR3 spells CASRTNRGLDGGANVLTF. The CDR3 DNA follows: TGTGCCAGCAGAACCAACAGGGGCCTTGATGGGGGGGCCAACGTCCTGACTTTC.

This clonotype was picked up a small number of times. This sequence joins TRBV12-3 or TRBV12-4 and TRBJ2-3, with TRBD2 matching over 16 bases. CDR3 length equals 16 residues. V trimming: 5 bases; J trimming: 5 bases; junction bases outside the gene matches: 4. CDR3 amino acids: CASSQGLAGGVDTQYF. CDR3 coding DNA: TGTGCCAGCAGTCAGGGACTAGCGGGAGGGGTAGATACGCAGTATTTT.

The gene calls are TRBV12-3 or TRBV12-4 and TRBJ1-2; D is perhaps TRBD1 (5 bases). This CDR3 has 15 residues. Trimming removed 2 bases from V and 7 bases from J, with 17 bases in between. The chain's CDR3 is CASSLRGGAGFGYTF. In DNA, the CDR3 is TGTGCCAGCAGTTTACGAGGAGGGGCAGGGTTTGGCTACACCTTC.

This clonotype has ten or more counts. Germline and junction disagree at one end, which may indicate a read error. J is TRBJ1-2 and V is TRBV5-1, with a weak D call TRBD1 (5 bases). The CDR3 is 13 amino acids. CDR1 is SGHRS, CDR2 YFSETQ, per germline. The CDR3 sequence: CASSLEAGYGYTF. DNA for the CDR3: TGTGCCAGCAGCTTAGAGGCAGGGTATGGCTACACCTTC.

The chain has TRBV30 and TRBJ1-2; 7 nucleotides align to TRBD1. V was clipped by 5 bases and J by 5 bases; unmatched bases: 8. The CDR3 is 13 amino acids. Germline V gene sequence: CDR1 GTSNPN, CDR2 SVGIG (reference sequence). The CDR3 DNA follows: TGTGCCTGGGGTAACAGGGGAAGGTATGGCTACACCTTC. This gives the protein CAWGNRGRYGYTF.

This clonotype was found many times. The rearrangement uses TRBV20-1 and TRBJ2-7, with 10 bases fitting TRBD2. V trimming: 6 bases; J trimming: 1 base; junction bases outside the gene matches: 6. This CDR3 contains 14 residues. Germline loops: CDR1 DFQATT, CDR2 SNEGSKA (reference sequence). CDR3 bases: TGCAGTGCCCCAATAGCGGGGGGATCCTACGAGCAGTACTTC. It yields the protein CSAPIAGGSYEQYF.

The DNA for the CDR3 is TGCAGTGCGCCTCCTAGGTCAGGGGGCTATGGCTACACCTTC. It translates to CSAPPRSGGYGYTF. The genes are TRBV20-1 and TRBJ1-2, with 7 bases identical to TRBD1. The germline CDR1 and CDR2 sequences are DFQATT and SNEGSKA (reference sequence). The ends lost 6 bases at V and 4 bases at J; junction bases unmatched: 11. CDR3 length: 14 residues.

This chain connects TRBV27 to TRBJ2-5; D might be TRBD1 or TRBD2, each matching 5 bases. Trimming removed 0 bases from V and 1 base from J, with 9 bases in between. Germline lookup yields CDR1 MNHEY and CDR2 SMNVEV (reference sequence). The CDR3 loop spans 15 amino acids. The DNA for the CDR3 is TGTGCCAGCAGTTTATCGGTGAGGGGCCAAGAGACCCAGTACTTC. It specifies CASSLSVRGQETQYF.

This clonotype was seen at least ten times. V is TRBV12-3 or TRBV12-4 and J is TRBJ1-2; D ambiguous. CDR3 size: 14 residues. Trimming left V 6 bases short and J 2 bases short, with 13 bases between. The CDR3 sequence: CASRATPTNYGYTF. The CDR3 DNA reads TGTGCCAGCAGGGCGACTCCCACAAACTATGGCTACACCTTC.

The CDR3 loop reads CASSLDSAKNIQYF. Written as DNA, the CDR3 is TGTGCCAGCAGCTTAGACTCGGCCAAAAACATTCAGTACTTC. The gene calls are TRBV11-2 and TRBJ2-4; D remains ambiguous. With 0 bases removed from V and 1 base from J, the gap between germline ends came to 4 bases. The CDR3 extends over 14 amino acids. Germline assignment: CDR1 SGHAT and CDR2 FQNNGV.

This clonotype was recorded a few times. The genes are TRBV12-3 or TRBV12-4 and TRBJ2-2; 7 nucleotides agree with TRBD1. J gave up 3 bases and V 6 bases, and 4 bases lay outside the gene matches. CDR3 length: 14 residues. This chain's CDR3 is CASRNTGDTGELFF. Written as DNA, the CDR3 is TGTGCCAGCAGAAATACAGGGGACACCGGGGAGCTGTTTTTT.

This chain uses TRBV7-9 with TRBJ2-4; 10 nucleotides agree with TRBD1. The CDR3 contains 16 residues. Germline CDR1 reads SEHNR; CDR2 reads FQNEAQ (reference sequence). V was pared by 1 base and J by 7 bases, with 7 bases of the junction left unmatched. The CDR3 reads CASSLGQGAGRNIQYF. The CDR3 DNA is TGTGCCAGCAGCTTAGGACAGGGGGCAGGACGGAACATTCAGTACTTC.

This chain joins TRBV7-9 and TRBJ2-5; no definite D call. The CDR3 loop spans 12 amino acids. The V gene lost 11 bases and the J gene lost 1 base, with 11 bases spanning the gap. Germline V lookup: CDR1 SEHNR, CDR2 FQNEAQ (reference sequence). The CDR3 loop reads CAFAGVQETQYF. Written as DNA, the CDR3 is TGTGCCTTCGCTGGGGTCCAAGAGACCCAGTACTTC.